The entry that follows covers one T cell receptor (beta chain) sequence. Its antigen remains unknown. CDR1 is LGHDT and CDR2 is YNNKEL in the germline V gene (reference sequence). J was trimmed by 8 bases and V by 2 bases; bases with no gene match: 8. This CDR3 has 15 amino acids. Assay used: immunoSEQ multiplex PCR; TCRdb lists only in-frame clones, some missing. The profile shows tens of thousands of clones, around 90% of them singletons. These data are taken from a study of T cell responses to AZD1222 COVID-19 vaccine. Study results and caveats: Spike-specific TCRs gained breadth and depth after people received two AZD1222 doses. Repertoire collection took place solely once the T cell response had peaked. A mostly white British donor set with more females was recruited, and clonal diversity was possibly underestimated.

The receptor comes from an adult in good health. The chain carries TRBV3-1 (or the pseudogene TRBV3-2) and TRBJ1-4; 7 bases fit TRBD1. The sequenced sample was peripheral blood, obtained on day 0 of AZD1222 vaccination. CDR3 bases: TGTGCCAGCAGCCAAAATCAGGGGGTGGGGGAAAAACTGTTTTTT. It encodes CASSQNQGVGEKLFF.